This T cell receptor (beta chain) is drawn from a study of control samples from healthy donors and cancer patients. The repertoire was sequenced with immunoSEQ multiplex PCR; TCRdb's copy has only in-frame clones and lacks some. The sample holds roughly 95,000 clones, 85% to 90% seen once. After removal of 3 bases from V and 3 bases from J, the junction contained 17 bases not matched to a gene. CDR1 MNHEY and CDR2 SMNVEV come from the germline V gene (reference sequence). The CDR3 length is 19 residues. The receptor's source is a man in his thirties or forties in good health. The rearrangement links TRBV27 to TRBJ1-2; 9 bases fit TRBD1. The sample comprised blood. CDR3 DNA sequence: TGTGCCAGCAGTTTCCCTGGACAGGGGAAGACAAATGGGGACTATGGCTACACCTTC. It encodes CASSFPGQGKTNGDYGYTF.